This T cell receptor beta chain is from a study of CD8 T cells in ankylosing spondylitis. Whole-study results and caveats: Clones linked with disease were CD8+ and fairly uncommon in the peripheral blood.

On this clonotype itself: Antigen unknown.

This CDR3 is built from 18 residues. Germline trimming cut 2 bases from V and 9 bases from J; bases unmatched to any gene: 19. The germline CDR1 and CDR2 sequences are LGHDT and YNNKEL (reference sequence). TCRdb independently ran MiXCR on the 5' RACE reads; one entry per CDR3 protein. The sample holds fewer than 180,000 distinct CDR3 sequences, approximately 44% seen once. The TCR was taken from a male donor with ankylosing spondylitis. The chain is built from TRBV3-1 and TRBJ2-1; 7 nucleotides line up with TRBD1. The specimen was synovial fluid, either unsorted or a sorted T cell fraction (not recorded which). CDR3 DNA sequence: TGTGCCAGCAGCCAATTCTTCGGGGAAGCGGACAGGCGAAGTGAGCAGTTCTTC. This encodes CASSQFFGEADRRSEQFF.